Shown below are 14 T cell receptor beta chains from a single sample sequenced in a study of OX40 agonist ivuxolimab in advanced cancers. Assay: immunoSEQ multiplex PCR; the TCRdb copy retains only in-frame clones and omits some. Among 40,000 to 50,000 clones listed, more than 80% were seen once. The sample was CD4+ or CD8+ T cells sorted from blood, taken in a trial of the OX40 agonist ivuxolimab. The receptors derive from an adult with an advanced solid tumor such as melanoma, head and neck, liver or kidney cancer.

J is TRBJ2-2 and V is TRBV5-1; 9 bases map to TRBD1. In germline, CDR1 is SGHRS, CDR2 YFSETQ. The CDR3 length is 15 residues. J lost 1 base, V lost 4 bases, and 2 bases had no gene match. CDR3 coding DNA: TGCGCCAGCAGCACGGGACAGGGGAACACCGGGGAGCTGTTTTTT. Its protein product is CASSTGQGNTGELFF.

The rearrangement links TRBV7-2 to TRBJ2-1, with a weak D call TRBD1 (6 bases). V was clipped by 4 bases and J by 4 bases, with 11 bases between them. Germline assignment: CDR1 SGHTA and CDR2 FQGNSA. The CDR3 covers 14 residues. The CDR3 loop is CASSSLQGYNEQFF. CDR3 nucleotides: TGTGCCAGCAGCTCGCTACAGGGTTACAATGAGCAGTTCTTC.

The V and J genes are TRBV4-2 and TRBJ2-2, with 14 bases lining up with TRBD2. With V trimmed by 2 bases and J by 2 bases, 10 bases remained unmatched. Germline V CDR1 and CDR2: LGHNA, YNFKEQ. The CDR3 is 20 residues long. This chain's CDR3 is CASSQKTRTSGGINTGELFF. CDR3 DNA sequence: TGTGCCAGCAGCCAAAAAACCCGGACTAGCGGGGGGATTAACACCGGGGAGCTGTTTTTT.

The CDR3, as DNA: TGCGCCAGCAGCTTAATTGCCGAGGGCACTGAAGCTTTCTTT. This sequence encodes CASSLIAEGTEAFF. The gene calls are TRBV5-1 and TRBJ1-1, with D hard to call. The CDR3 has 14 amino acids. The germline V and J ends were trimmed by 2 bases and 4 bases, with 12 bases remaining between them. Germline CDR1 reads SGHRS; CDR2 reads YFSETQ.

The CDR3 DNA follows: TGTGCCAGCAGCCTGACTAGATTCTCGAATGAGCAGTTCTTC. Translating gives CASSLTRFSNEQFF. This chain joins TRBV11-3 and TRBJ2-1; D is perhaps TRBD2 (6 bases). Germline V lookup: CDR1 SGHNT, CDR2 YENEEA. The V and J ends lost 5 bases and 7 bases respectively, with 15 bases between them. The CDR3 has 14 amino acids.

In the case of this clone: One end of the junction fails to match germline, which may point to a read error. The V gene is TRBV7-7, the J gene TRBJ2-1, with TRBD2 matching 8 bases. Looked up from germline, CDR1 is SSHAT and CDR2 is FNYEAQ (reference sequence). CDR3 size: 14 residues. CDR3 in DNA: TGTGCTAGCAGCTTAGCCGGGGGGGCGGGTGAGCAGTTCTTC. Protein: CASSLAGGAGEQFF.

The chain links TRBV4-1 to TRBJ1-6; D is ambiguous. The V end was cut by 4 bases, the J end by 10 bases, with 8 bases between. Germline CDR1 reads MGHRA; CDR2 reads YSYEKL. CDR3 length: 12 residues. The CDR3 bases are TGCGCCAGCAGCCTTACGTCCTCACCCCTCCACTTT. Its protein product is CASSLTSSPLHF.

The chain employs TRBV6-1 and TRBJ1-6; TRBD1 matches 8 bases. Trimming at V came to 7 bases and at J to 6 bases, leaving 8 bases not matched to a gene. CDR1 is MNHNS, CDR2 SASEGT, per germline. The CDR3 covers 15 residues. The CDR3 nucleotides read TGTGCCAGCACCCAAATGACAGGGGTTAATTCACCCCTCCACTTT. Translating it yields CASTQMTGVNSPLHF.

This clone appeared a single time. The chain links TRBV6-6 to TRBJ1-3, with D tentatively TRBD1 (5 bases). Germline V lookup: CDR1 MNHNY, CDR2 SVGAGI (reference sequence). V gave up 5 bases and J gave up 0 bases, with 14 bases separating them. The length of the CDR3 is 16 residues. In nucleotides, the CDR3 is TGTGCCAGCAGTAGGCAAGGGGCGTACTCTGGAAACACCATATATTTT. Translated: CASSRQGAYSGNTIYF.

The chain links TRBV9 to TRBJ2-2; no reliable D call. V was cut by 0 bases and J by 6 bases, with 9 bases left in between. The V gene's germline CDR1 is SGDLS and CDR2 YYNGEE. This CDR3 region has 14 residues. CDR3 nucleotides: TGTGCCAGCAGCGTAGCCCCCGTGCCCGGGGAGCTGTTTTTT. Translating gives CASSVAPVPGELFF.

The chain links TRBV9 to TRBJ1-2; D gene uncertain. This CDR3 contains 12 residues. CDR1 and CDR2 (germline): SGDLS, YYNGEE. Trimming removed 3 bases at V and 4 bases at J, with 7 bases between. In DNA, the CDR3 is TGTGCCAGCAGCGCGGAAAGCTATGGCTACACCTTC. As protein: CASSAESYGYTF.

The chain links TRBV5-1 to TRBJ1-1, with a possible D match to TRBD1 (5 bases). The V gene's germline CDR1 is SGHRS and CDR2 YFSETQ. The CDR3 sequence is 13 residues long. V lost 0 bases, J lost 4 bases, and 7 bases lay in between. CDR3 bases: TGCGCCAGCAGCTTGGGACAGTTCACTGAAGCTTTCTTT. Its protein is CASSLGQFTEAFF. Filled out from reference TRBV5-1 and TRBJ1-1, the complete variable domain reads KAGVTQTPRYLIKTRGQQVTLSCSPISGHRSVSWYQQTPGQGLQFLFEYFSETQRNKGNFPGRFSGRQFSNSRSEMNVSTLELGDSALYLCASSLGQFTEAFFGQGTRLTVV.

The rearrangement links TRBV13 to TRBJ1-5; D gene unclear. Looked up from germline, CDR1 is PRHDT and CDR2 is FYEKMQ (reference sequence). The CDR3 loop spans 16 amino acids. V lost 0 bases and J lost 4, with 13 bases in between. This CDR3 is CASSLGRPSMNQPQHF. CDR3 in DNA: TGTGCCAGCAGCTTAGGACGCCCCTCTATGAATCAGCCCCAGCATTTT. Combining the CDR3 with reference TRBV13 and TRBJ1-5 gives the whole variable domain AAGVIQSPRHLIKEKRETATLKCYPIPRHDTVYWYQQGPGQDPQFLISFYEKMQSDKGSIPDRFSAQQFSDYHSELNMSSLELGDSALYFCASSLGRPSMNQPQHFGDGTRLSIL.

V and J are TRBV5-1 and TRBJ1-1, with 12 bases matching TRBD1. The CDR3 is 15 residues long. The trim removed 0 bases at V and 7 bases at J, leaving 4 bases unmatched. Germline CDR1 and CDR2: SGHRS and YFSETQ. Here the CDR3 DNA reads TGCGCCAGCAGCTTGGAGGGACAGGGGGCGGGTGAAGCTTTCTTT. Protein product: CASSLEGQGAGEAFF.